The sequence of this TCR beta chain was determined in a study of T cells after yellow fever vaccination. Whole-study findings and limits: Among primary-vaccination clones, most reappeared after the booster, at about 95% for CD4 and roughly 88% for CD8. The presence of abundant clonotypes contaminating from the bulk population was possible in FACS-sorted repertoires.

The CDR3 runs 16 residues. The germline V gene has CDR1 DFQATT and CDR2 SNEGSKA (reference sequence). The V gene end was trimmed by 5 bases and the J gene end by 2 bases; junction bases not matched to a gene: 14. From the 5' RACE reads, TCRdb called clonotypes with MiXCR, one entry per CDR3 protein. The sample has some 500,000 distinct CDR3 sequences, roughly 13% seen once. As for this clonotype: The antigen remains undetermined.

The material sequenced was PBMCs, taken on the day of the yellow fever booster vaccination. The genes are TRBV20-1 and TRBJ1-2; 7 bases line up with TRBD1. The sequence came from a man under 40 who received the YFV17D yellow fever vaccine. CDR3: CSARPGTASRNYGYTF. The CDR3 DNA follows: TGCAGTGCTCGGCCAGGGACAGCCAGTAGGAACTATGGCTACACCTTC.